The following is a TCR beta chain sequence with its context. As handled by the study authors: Reference gene primer amplification gave nucleated cell count estimates. This table comes from immunoSEQ multiplex PCR, and its TCRdb copy is limited to in-frame clones, with some not included. V and J calls and clone size are copied from that table; D and trimming were computed from the DNA. The sample lists about 220,000 clones, roughly 84% occurring once. Germline lookup yields CDR1 LNHDA and CDR2 SQIVND (reference sequence). V was clipped by 8 bases and J by 0 bases, with 16 bases between them. This CDR3 has 15 residues. This sample was included in a study of blood T cell repertoires in COVID-19. For the study at large: Acute-phase and convalescent COVID-19 samples originated in the United States, Italy and Spain. T cells, B-cell-depleted T cells, or PBMCs provided the cDNA or gDNA that served as material.

This TCR came from a man between 45 and 60 years old who had recovered from COVID-19. This chain uses TRBV19 with TRBJ1-1; possible D gene TRBD1, 5 bases. Sequenced: peripheral blood. The CDR3 loop reads CASFRQGSMNTEAFF. The CDR3 DNA reads as TGTGCCAGTTTTAGGCAGGGCAGCATGAACACTGAAGCTTTCTTT.